These 10 T cell receptor beta chains were all obtained from the same sample, sequenced in a study of shared clonotypes between healthy human individuals. Profiled with immunoSEQ multiplex PCR; TCRdb holds only in-frame clones, not every one. The profile shows roughly 500,000 clones, around 75% of them singletons. Sequenced sample: PBMCs. These receptors originate from a woman aged 40-49 years in good health. Some clones in this sample may be carry-over from other donors' samples.

Comment on this clone: A far larger clone differs by one base, so this is likely a read error. The CDR3 nucleotides are TGTGCCAGCAGGGGGGACACTGAAGCTTTCTTT. It encodes CASRGDTEAFF. This chain connects TRBV25-1 to TRBJ1-1, with D tentatively TRBD1 (5 bases). The CDR3 is 11 amino acids. V was cut by 6 bases and J by 3 bases, with 5 bases left in between. Germline CDR1 MGHDK, CDR2 SYGVNS.

V and J are TRBV19 and TRBJ2-7; 10 bases are shared with TRBD2. CDR3 size: 14 residues. Germline V CDR1 and CDR2: LNHDA, SQIVND (reference sequence). The trim removed 8 bases at V and 3 bases at J, leaving 7 bases unmatched. The CDR3 spells CASRIAGGHYEQYF. In DNA form, the CDR3 reads TGTGCCAGTCGCATAGCGGGAGGACACTACGAGCAGTACTTC.

This clone came up once. This rearrangement joins TRBV7-9 to TRBJ2-1; the match to TRBD1 covers 8 bases. Germline V gene lookup returns CDR1 SEHNR and CDR2 FQNEAQ (reference sequence). Trimming took 5 bases from V and 2 from J; bases not matched to a gene: 5. The CDR3 totals 15 residues. CDR3 region: CASSVRTGTYNEQFF. The CDR3 nucleotides are TGTGCCAGCAGCGTAAGGACAGGGACCTACAATGAGCAGTTCTTC. The entire variable domain, with the rest obtained from reference TRBV7-9 and TRBJ2-1, is as follows: DTGVSQNPRHKITKRGQNVTFRCDPISEHNRLYWYRQTLGQGPEFLTYFQNEAQLEKSRLLSDRFSAERPKGSFSTLEIQRTEQGDSAMYLCASSVRTGTYNEQFFGPGTRLTVL.

The chain couples TRBV5-6 to TRBJ2-3; TRBD1 or TRBD2 may be the D gene (5 bases each). V lost 2 bases, J lost 8 bases, and 9 bases lay in between. The CDR3 consists of 12 residues. In germline, CDR1 is SGHDT, CDR2 YYEEEE. CDR3 coding DNA: TGTGCCAGCAGCTTTGGGGGTGCTACGCAGTATTTT. It specifies CASSFGGATQYF. The full variable domain, completed using reference TRBV5-6 and TRBJ2-3, is DAGVTQSPTHLIKTRGQQVTLRCSPKSGHDTVSWYQQALGQGPQFIFQYYEEEERQRGNFPDRFSGHQFPNYSSELNVNALLLGDSALYLCASSFGGATQYFGPGTRLTVL.

The chain has TRBV5-1 and TRBJ1-1, with D unclear. Germline V gene sequence: CDR1 SGHRS, CDR2 YFSETQ. V was cut by 5 bases and J by 4 bases, with 12 bases left in between. The CDR3 contains 13 residues. The CDR3 DNA sequence: TGCGCCAGCAGTTCCTCTCTAAGCACTGAAGCTTTCTTT. Amino acid sequence: CASSSSLSTEAFF.

This clone was observed a handful of times. V gene TRBV6-5 combines with J gene TRBJ2-1; weak D call: TRBD1 (6 bases). From germline, CDR1 is MNHEY and CDR2 SVGAGI. The CDR3 runs to 14 residues. The V and J ends lost 5 bases and 2 bases respectively, with 10 bases between them. Here the CDR3 DNA reads TGTGCCAGCAGTCACCGGGACACCTACAATGAGCAGTTCTTC. Translation: CASSHRDTYNEQFF.

This chain connects TRBV28 to TRBJ2-7; 9 nucleotides line up with TRBD1. The trim removed 5 bases at V and 5 bases at J, leaving 19 bases unmatched. The CDR3 is 18 amino acids. Germline V gene data show CDR1 as MDHEN and CDR2 as SYDVKM. The CDR3 DNA follows: TGTGCCAGCAGTCCGATGGGACAGGGTACTGGCGGTTGGGACGAGCAGTACTTC. Amino acid sequence: CASSPMGQGTGGWDEQYF.

This clone appeared a single time. The rearrangement joins TRBV6-1 to TRBJ1-1; tentatively, D is TRBD1 (6 bases). The V end was cut by 1 base, the J end by 0 bases, with 15 bases between. The CDR3 sequence is 17 residues long. Germline V lookup: CDR1 MNHNS, CDR2 SASEGT. In nucleotides, the CDR3 is TGTGCCAGCAGTGAAGATGGGAGGGGGGGGATGAACACTGAAGCTTTCTTT. It specifies CASSEDGRGGMNTEAFF.

V and J are TRBV28 and TRBJ1-1, with 7 bases aligning to TRBD1. The V and J ends lost 5 bases and 4 bases, in that order; junction bases with no gene match: 4. Germline V gene lookup returns CDR1 MDHEN and CDR2 SYDVKM. The CDR3 length is 13 residues. CDR3 in amino acids: CASSRTGTTEAFF. The CDR3 DNA reads TGTGCCAGCAGTAGGACAGGAACCACTGAAGCTTTCTTT.

The chain couples TRBV19 to TRBJ2-1, with D possibly called TRBD1 or TRBD2 (6 bases each). Germline loops: CDR1 LNHDA, CDR2 SQIVND (reference sequence). The CDR3 extends over 16 amino acids. The V and J ends lost 6 bases and 6 bases respectively, with 21 bases between them. CDR3 region: CASRAWDGRGGNEQFF. The CDR3 DNA follows: TGTGCCAGTAGGGCCTGGGACGGGAGAGGGGGCAATGAGCAGTTCTTC.